The T cell receptor (beta chain) described here comes from a study of blood T cell repertoires in COVID-19. About the research overall: COVID-19 samples, acute and convalescent, were from the United States, Italy and Spain.

The CDR3 has 13 residues. V lost 2 bases, J lost 2 bases, and 6 bases lay in between. Germline-derived CDR1 and CDR2 are MNHEY and SMNVEV (reference sequence). Assay used: immunoSEQ multiplex PCR; TCRdb lists only in-frame clones, some missing. Found here are 40,000 or so clones, roughly 85% of them singletons; the top ten hold approximately 4.5%. The TCR was taken from a man in his fifties or sixties with COVID-19, enrolled during active disease. Specimen: peripheral blood. This chain uses TRBV27 with TRBJ1-1, with D perhaps TRBD1 (5 bases). Written as DNA, the CDR3 is TGTGCCAGCAGTTTACAGGGTAACACTGAAGCTTTCTTT. This translates into CASSLQGNTEAFF.